Listed here are 14 T cell receptor beta chains from one sample, sequenced in a study of blood T cell repertoires in COVID-19. Profiled with immunoSEQ multiplex PCR; TCRdb holds only in-frame clones, not every one. The sample records about 76,000 clones, approximately 85% being singletons. Sequencing used peripheral blood. These receptors originate from a man in his 60s with COVID-19, enrolled during active disease.

The gene calls are TRBV9 and TRBJ1-6, with 8 bases fitting TRBD1. This CDR3 has 15 residues. J was trimmed by 6 bases and V by 3 bases; bases with no gene match: 5. CDR1 and CDR2 from the germline V gene are SGDLS and YYNGEE. The CDR3 DNA reads as TGTGCCAGCAGCGCAGGGGGCGTCTCTAATTCACCCCTCCACTTT. Encoded protein: CASSAGGVSNSPLHF. The whole variable domain, filled in from reference TRBV9 and TRBJ1-6, reads DSGVTQTPKHLITATGQRVTLRCSPRSGDLSVYWYQQSLDQGLQFLIQYYNGEERAKGNILERFSAQQFPDLHSELNLSSLELGDSALYFCASSAGGVSNSPLHFGNGTRLTVT.

The chain couples TRBV11-2 to TRBJ2-7, with D possibly TRBD2 on 6 matching bases. This CDR3 is 15 amino acids long. Germline CDR1 is SGHAT and CDR2 is FQNNGV. Trimming cost V 8 bases and J 1 base, with 18 bases left between them. The CDR3 bases are TGTGCCAGCGAGGTCGGGGACGGGAGTTCCTACGAGCAGTACTTC. Translated, it gives CASEVGDGSSYEQYF. Supplemented by reference TRBV11-2 and TRBJ2-7, the full variable domain reads EAGVAQSPRYKIIEKRQSVAFWCNPISGHATLYWYQQILGQGPKLLIQFQNNGVVDDSQLPKDRFSAERLKGVDSTLKIQPAKLEDSAVYLCASEVGDGSSYEQYFGPGTRLTVT.

In this sample, this clone turned up a few times. The chain has TRBV3-1 (or the pseudogene TRBV3-2) and TRBJ1-3; D is unresolved. The CDR3 length is 15 residues. The V gene's germline CDR1 is LGHDT and CDR2 YNNKEL (reference sequence). Trimming left V 0 bases short and J 1 base short, with 7 bases between. The CDR3 DNA reads TGTGCCAGCAGCCAAGAACACGGGTCTGGAAACACCATATATTTT. Its protein is CASSQEHGSGNTIYF.

J is TRBJ2-7 and V is TRBV5-1; TRBD1 aligns across 8 bases. Per the germline V gene, CDR1 is SGHRS and CDR2 is YFSETQ. The ends lost 0 bases at V and 3 bases at J; junction bases unmatched: 5. This CDR3 is built from 15 residues. Written as DNA, the CDR3 is TGCGCCAGCAGCTTGGGACAGGGGCCCCTCTACGAGCAGTACTTC. It encodes CASSLGQGPLYEQYF.

The rearrangement uses TRBV5-1 and TRBJ1-2, with 11 positions matching TRBD1. The CDR3 length is 14 residues. CDR1 and CDR2 (germline): SGHRS, YFSETQ. V lost 5 bases, J lost 7 bases, and 7 bases stayed unmatched. The CDR3 sequence: CASRSGTGGGGYTF. DNA for the CDR3: TGCGCCAGCAGATCCGGGACAGGGGGTGGTGGCTACACCTTC.

This chain uses TRBV7-2 with TRBJ1-1, with 9 bases fitting TRBD1. Trimming at V came to 10 bases and at J to 6 bases, leaving 9 bases not matched to a gene. Looked up from germline, CDR1 is SGHTA and CDR2 is FQGNSA. The CDR3 runs 13 residues. The CDR3 sequence is CANHRGLISEAFF. The CDR3 DNA is TGTGCCAACCACAGGGGGCTGATCTCTGAAGCTTTCTTT.

The chain combines TRBV28 with TRBJ2-3; 9 bases match TRBD1. CDR3 length equals 15 residues. The trim removed 7 bases at V and 4 bases at J, leaving 9 bases unmatched. Germline CDR1 is MDHEN and CDR2 is SYDVKM. CDR3 amino acids: CASNTVQGAADTQYF. The DNA of the CDR3 is TGTGCCAGCAACACCGTACAGGGGGCCGCAGATACGCAGTATTTT.

The V call is TRBV6-4, the J call TRBJ1-6; 7 nucleotides agree with TRBD1. The CDR3 consists of 14 residues. CDR1 is MRHNA, CDR2 SNTAGT, per germline. V lost 2 bases to trimming and J lost 7 bases; unmatched junction nucleotides: 2. This chain's CDR3 is CASSDDRENSPLHF. CDR3 sequence (DNA): TGTGCCAGCAGTGACGACAGGGAGAATTCACCCCTCCACTTT.

This chain uses TRBV12-3 or TRBV12-4 with TRBJ1-2; possibly TRBD1 for D (5 bases). The CDR3 extends over 13 amino acids. V lost 4 bases, J lost 8 bases, and 14 bases lay in between. The CDR3 loop is CASSSTQGFGYTF. The CDR3 DNA sequence: TGTGCCAGCAGTTCTACTCAGGGATTCGGCTACACCTTC.

Only one count was recorded for this clone. This chain joins TRBV18 and TRBJ1-2, with 9 bases fitting TRBD1. Per the germline V gene, CDR1 is KGHSH and CDR2 is LQKENI. V shed 3 bases and J 1 base; nucleotides not matched to a gene: 6. The CDR3 runs 16 residues. The CDR3 DNA follows: TGTGCCAGCTCACCTATGGACAGGGGAGATAACTATGGCTACACCTTC. This gives the protein CASSPMDRGDNYGYTF. The whole variable domain, filled in from reference TRBV18 and TRBJ1-2, reads NAGVMQNPRHLVRRRGQEARLRCSPMKGHSHVYWYRQLPEEGLKFMVYLQKENIIDESGMPKERFSAEFPKEGPSILRIQQVVRGDSAAYFCASSPMDRGDNYGYTFGSGTRLTVV.

This chain uses TRBV19 with TRBJ2-1; perhaps TRBD2 as D (6 bases). The V gene lost 7 bases and the J gene lost 3 bases, with 13 bases spanning the gap. Germline V gene data show CDR1 as LNHDA and CDR2 as SQIVND (reference sequence). This CDR3 contains 14 residues. The CDR3 protein is CASTIGGFYNEQFF. The CDR3 coding sequence is TGTGCCAGTACCATCGGGGGTTTCTACAATGAGCAGTTCTTC.

This clone was counted between two and nine times. The CDR3 protein is CASSRLAGEGGELFF. CDR3 nucleotide sequence: TGTGCCAGCAGTAGACTAGCGGGAGAGGGCGGGGAGCTGTTTTTT. The chain carries TRBV6-6 and TRBJ2-2; 12 bases match TRBD2. The ends lost 5 bases at V and 7 bases at J; junction bases unmatched: 5. The CDR3 is 15 residues long. CDR1 MNHNY and CDR2 SVGAGI come from the germline V gene (reference sequence).

This clone turned up a few times. The V call is TRBV6-5, the J call TRBJ2-5, with D tentatively TRBD2 (5 bases). Germline assignment: CDR1 MNHEY and CDR2 SVGAGI. CDR3 size: 13 residues. Deletions cut 6 bases from V and 1 base from J, with 9 bases between. The CDR3 DNA is TGTGCCAGCAGCTCGGGGTTCCAAGAGACCCAGTACTTC. This encodes CASSSGFQETQYF.

V and J are TRBV5-4 and TRBJ2-3, with 9 bases fitting TRBD2. V lost 0 bases and J lost 2; bases outside the gene matches: 4. The CDR3 runs 16 residues. Germline V gene sequence: CDR1 SGHNT, CDR2 YYREEE (reference sequence). The CDR3 DNA is TGTGCCAGCAGCTTGGTTGGCGGGAGGGCCACAGATACGCAGTATTTT. Its protein is CASSLVGGRATDTQYF.